A selection of T cell receptor beta chains follows, all from one sample in a study of OX40 agonist ivuxolimab in advanced cancers. Assay: immunoSEQ multiplex PCR; the TCRdb copy retains only in-frame clones and omits some. The sample includes some 150,000 clones, 90% of them seen just once. Sample: CD4+ or CD8+ T cells sorted from blood, taken in a trial of the OX40 agonist ivuxolimab. The receptors were sampled from an adult with an advanced solid tumor such as melanoma, head and neck, liver or kidney cancer. The CDR3 runs from the conserved cysteine through the conserved F or W.

TRBJ1-1,TRBV19,CASSHRGTTGRDTEAFF
TRBJ1-1,TRBV23-1,CASPTKAVFSFF
TRBJ1-1,TRBV7-9,CASSLQGWAEAFF
TRBJ2-3,TRBV7-2,CASSPRRAGTDTQYF
TRBJ2-1,TRBV28,CASSLTLYNEQFF
TRBJ2-5,TRBV20-1,CSAAPRETQYF
TRBJ2-1,TRBV19,CASQSTDSYNEQFF
TRBJ2-1,TRBV7-2,CASSLDYSVFGNEQFF
TRBJ1-5,TRBV28,CASSLSGGTHF
-,TRBV5-1,CASSGGTSGAYEQYF
TRBJ2-1,TRBV19,CASTPPDRWNEQFF
TRBJ1-3,TRBV4-1,CASSQERDRAGNTIYF
TRBJ2-3,TRBV4-2,CASSQASWTSGDPSTDTQYF
TRBJ1-2,TRBV5-1,CASSLGDLPPWDRVNYGYTF
TRBJ2-1,TRBV7-9,CASSSASGLKLFF
TRBJ2-5,TRBV20-1,CSAPPETQYF
TRBJ2-3,TRBV29-1,CSVLDRGGTDTQYF
TRBJ2-6,TRBV14,CASSPGGTGANVLTF
TRBJ2-3,TRBV7-2,CASSLAGLAGGPDTQYF
TRBJ1-5,TRBV19,CASTQTRGNQPQHF
TRBJ2-7,TRBV30,CAWSTDRSYEQYF
TRBJ1-1,TRBV28,CASSLGTGHTEAFF
TRBJ1-5,TRBV30,CAWGQGSNQPQHF
TRBJ1-1,TRBV5-1,CASSLEPGATEAFF
TRBJ2-1,TRBV7-3,CASSFLSSGGYNEQFF
TRBJ1-2,TRBV5-1,CASSLRTVGGDGYTF
TRBJ1-4,TRBV9,CASSVGTQLRGEKLFF
TRBJ2-4,TRBV28,CASSVPGKTNIQYF
TRBJ1-1,TRBV25-1,CATRISGAAEAFF
TRBJ1-1,TRBV28,CASSLWASYTEAFF
TRBJ1-5,TRBV21-1,CASSKGSGGPTNQPQHF
TRBJ2-1,TRBV9,CASSVAIAGGNEQFF
TRBJ2-3,TRBV4-3,CASSQRALTRGTDTQYF
TRBJ2-3,TRBV5-1,CASSLAKNPTDTDTQYF
TRBJ2-7,TRBV6-6,CASSSGTSGSPYEQYF
TRBJ1-1,TRBV6-6,CASKPGNRGYTEAFF
TRBJ2-7,TRBV5-1,CASSLEAGVYEQYF
TRBJ2-2,TRBV19,CASSISGRAHTGELFF
TRBJ1-5,TRBV27,CASSSGRWSNQPQHF
TRBJ2-3,TRBV6-1,CASSVHQRTSGSTDTQYF
TRBJ2-5,TRBV2,CASSEATGVGEQYF
TRBJ1-3,TRBV25-1,CASYPGQGGGNTIYF